Presented here are 19 T cell receptor beta chains from one specimen sequenced in a study of response to subunit inactivated influenza vaccine. TCRdb itself ran the RT-PCR reads through MiXCR, one entry per CDR3 protein. This table holds about 540,000 distinct CDR3 sequences, around 21% found once. The sample was also linked to a second study, of T cells expressing NK-cell markers. That source adds: What made the TCR beta cDNA was 5'RACE template switching with UMIs.

The sample here was CD4+ T cells sorted from PBMCs, taken 11 to 12 days after vaccination. The receptors were sampled from a man aged 50-59 years who received an inactivated influenza vaccine.

The table lists this clonotype with a few counts. This chain joins TRBV6-5 and TRBJ2-4; tentatively, D is TRBD2 (5 bases). V was clipped by 2 bases and J by 3 bases, with 20 bases between them. CDR1 is MNHEY, CDR2 SVGAGI, per germline. CDR3 length: 18 amino acids. As DNA, the CDR3 is TGTGCCAGCAGTTACGGGTCTCGGCTGGCGGGCGGCAAAAACATTCAGTACTTC. Amino acid sequence: CASSYGSRLAGGKNIQYF.

The chain recombines TRBV10-3 with TRBJ2-1; 7 nucleotides agree with TRBD2. J gave up 7 bases and V 3 bases, and 18 bases lay outside the gene matches. Germline CDR1 reads ENHRY; CDR2 reads SYGVKD. This CDR3 is built from 18 residues. The CDR3 coding sequence is TGTGCCATCAGTGACTTGGTTGTAGCAGCGGGGAAGAATAATGAGCAGTTCTTC. Amino acids: CAISDLVVAAGKNNEQFF.

In its sample, this clonotype was seen many times. The chain recombines TRBV7-2 with TRBJ2-7; D is uncertain. With 5 bases removed from V and 4 bases from J, the gap between germline ends came to 9 bases. The CDR3 runs to 12 residues. Germline lookup yields CDR1 SGHTA and CDR2 FQGNSA. CDR3 DNA sequence: TGTGCCAGCAGCCTTACTCCTTACGAGCAGTACTTC. Encoded protein: CASSLTPYEQYF.

This sequence joins TRBV10-3 and TRBJ2-4; TRBD2 matches at 8 bases. CDR1 and CDR2 (germline): ENHRY, SYGVKD. This CDR3 is 11 amino acids long. J was trimmed by 5 bases and V by 10 bases; bases with no gene match: 1. Here the CDR3 reads CATGGENIQYF. The CDR3, as DNA: TGTGCCACGGGAGGGGAAAACATTCAGTACTTC.

This clonotype came up a few times. The chain links TRBV2 to TRBJ1-1; TRBD1 agrees at 7 bases. CDR3 length equals 14 residues. Germline V CDR1 and CDR2: SNHLY, FYNNEI. The V gene end was trimmed by 4 bases and the J gene end by 2 bases; junction bases not matched to a gene: 4. CDR3 amino acids: CASSVDRSNTEAFF. DNA for the CDR3: TGTGCCAGCAGTGTGGACAGGTCTAACACTGAAGCTTTCTTT.

This clonotype has more than one count but fewer than ten. The rearrangement links TRBV5-1 to TRBJ2-7; D could derive from TRBD1 or TRBD2 (5 bases each). The CDR3 has 14 residues. Trimming stripped 3 bases from V and 6 bases from J, with 16 bases between. Germline loops: CDR1 SGHRS, CDR2 YFSETQ. The CDR3 loop is CASSSGTHSLEQYF. The CDR3 nucleotides read TGCGCCAGCAGCTCCGGGACCCATTCTCTCGAGCAGTACTTC.

This clonotype was seen once. The CDR3 sequence is CSASRTSVEGEQYF. CDR3 DNA sequence: TGCAGTGCTAGCCGGACTAGCGTCGAGGGCGAGCAGTACTTC. The chain joins TRBV20-1 to TRBJ2-7; 9 bases match TRBD2. CDR1 is DFQATT, CDR2 SNEGSKA, per germline (reference sequence). The V gene end was trimmed by 3 bases and the J gene end by 6 bases; junction bases not matched to a gene: 9. The CDR3 has 14 residues.

The rearrangement joins TRBV10-3 to TRBJ2-1; 9 bases fit TRBD1. The CDR3 length is 17 residues. V trimming: 6 bases; J trimming: 8 bases; junction bases outside the gene matches: 17. Germline V gives CDR1 ENHRY, CDR2 SYGVKD. The CDR3 reads CAIRRARGQGSGHEQFF. The CDR3 region has the DNA TGTGCCATCAGAAGAGCCCGGGGACAGGGTTCGGGACATGAGCAGTTCTTC.

This clonotype was counted a few times. V gene TRBV10-3 combines with J gene TRBJ2-1; a possible D gene is TRBD1 (5 bases). The CDR3 covers 15 residues. Trimming stripped 5 bases from V and 0 bases from J, with 11 bases between. CDR1 and CDR2 from the germline V gene are ENHRY and SYGVKD. The CDR3 DNA reads as TGTGCCATCAGTCACCAGGGAACCTCCTACAATGAGCAGTTCTTC. This encodes CAISHQGTSYNEQFF.

This clonotype was seen only a few times. This chain links TRBV20-1 with TRBJ2-7; D is uncertain. Deletions cut 7 bases from V and 2 bases from J, with 12 bases between. Per germline, CDR1 DFQATT and CDR2 SNEGSKA (reference sequence). CDR3 size: 12 residues. CDR3 in DNA: TGCAGTGGGGCGGATGGAACCTACGAGCAGTACTTC. Translating gives CSGADGTYEQYF.

J is TRBJ2-7 and V is TRBV10-2; TRBD1 aligns across 7 bases. There are 12 residues in the CDR3. V shed 8 bases and J 6 bases; nucleotides not matched to a gene: 7. Germline V gene data show CDR1 as WSHSY and CDR2 as SAAADI. The CDR3 sequence: CASLSAGGEQYF. The CDR3 coding sequence is TGCGCCAGCCTATCCGCAGGGGGCGAGCAGTACTTC.

This clonotype has more than one count but fewer than ten. The chain is built from TRBV18 and TRBJ2-7; D unresolved. CDR1 and CDR2 from the germline V gene are KGHSH and LQKENI. The CDR3 length is 12 residues. Trimming took off 0 bases at V and 7 bases at J, with 7 bases between the two ends. CDR3 sequence: CASSPPLGEQYF. The CDR3 bases are TGTGCCAGCTCACCACCCCTCGGGGAGCAGTACTTC. Supplemented by reference TRBV18 and TRBJ2-7, the full variable domain reads NAGVMQNPRHLVRRRGQEARLRCSPMKGHSHVYWYRQLPEEGLKFMVYLQKENIIDESGMPKERFSAEFPKEGPSILRIQQVVRGDSAAYFCASSPPLGEQYFGPGTRLTVT.

V gene TRBV27 combines with J gene TRBJ2-7; perhaps TRBD1 as D (5 bases). Per the germline V gene, CDR1 is MNHEY and CDR2 is SMNVEV (reference sequence). Trimming pared 0 bases from V and 5 bases from J, leaving 14 bases between. This CDR3 has 15 residues. CDR3 region: CASSLSKGWFHEQYF. DNA of the CDR3: TGTGCCAGCAGTTTATCGAAGGGGTGGTTCCACGAGCAGTACTTC.

The chain links TRBV20-1 to TRBJ2-1; the D is unclear. Trimming stripped 6 bases from V and 2 bases from J, with 14 bases between. CDR1 and CDR2 (germline): DFQATT, SNEGSKA (reference sequence). This CDR3 has 14 amino acids. CDR3 protein: CSAGANRPYNEQFF. CDR3 in DNA: TGCAGTGCAGGAGCGAATAGACCCTACAATGAGCAGTTCTTC.

The chain combines TRBV7-6 with TRBJ2-7, with D unclear. Germline V gene sequence: CDR1 SGHVS, CDR2 FNYEAQ. The CDR3 consists of 14 residues. V lost 1 base and J 0 bases, leaving 7 bases between the germline ends. The CDR3: CASSLDSRSYEQYF. In DNA, the CDR3 is TGTGCCAGCAGCTTAGACAGCCGCTCCTACGAGCAGTACTTC. The whole variable domain, filled in from reference TRBV7-6 and TRBJ2-7, reads GAGVSQSPRYKVTKRGQDVALRCDPISGHVSLYWYRQALGQGPEFLTYFNYEAQQDKSGLPNDRFSAERPEGSISTLTIQRTEQRDSAMYRCASSLDSRSYEQYFGPGTRLTVT.

The chain recombines TRBV18 with TRBJ2-2; the D gene is possibly TRBD1 (6 bases). This CDR3 contains 15 residues. Looked up from germline, CDR1 is KGHSH and CDR2 is LQKENI. V lost 5 bases to trimming and J lost 5 bases, with 15 bases between them. CDR3 nucleotide sequence: TGTGCCAGCTCAAACCGACAGGCCGGTACCGGGGAGCTGTTTTTT. It yields the protein CASSNRQAGTGELFF.

CDR3 loop: CASKRQGTYEQYF. The DNA of the CDR3 is TGTGCCAGTAAAAGACAGGGAACCTACGAGCAGTACTTC. This chain uses TRBV19 with TRBJ2-7, with 7 positions matching TRBD1. Trimming cost V 7 bases and J 2 bases; bases outside gene matches: 5. Looked up from germline, CDR1 is LNHDA and CDR2 is SQIVND (reference sequence). The CDR3 totals 13 residues.

Ten or more counts support this clonotype. The chain joins TRBV4-3 to TRBJ2-1; 11 bases map to TRBD2. CDR3 length equals 16 residues. V was pared by 4 bases and J by 3 bases, with 5 bases of the junction left unmatched. CDR1 is LGHNA, CDR2 YSLEER, per germline. The CDR3 bases are TGCGCCAGCAGCCTTATACTAGCGGGGGACTACAATGAGCAGTTCTTC. Its translation is CASSLILAGDYNEQFF.

This rearrangement joins TRBV6-6 to TRBJ1-3; the D gene is possibly TRBD1 (5 bases). Germline assignment: CDR1 MNHNY and CDR2 SVGAGI (reference sequence). The CDR3 runs to 12 residues. The CDR3 loop is CASGAFGNTIYF. CDR3 nucleotide sequence: TGTGCAAGCGGGGCGTTCGGAAACACCATATATTTT.